This T cell receptor beta chain originates from a study of T cell changes during pregnancy in multiple sclerosis. This CDR3 contains 14 residues. Trimming removed 1 base at V and 2 bases at J, with 9 bases between. Germline V gene lookup returns CDR1 LGHNA and CDR2 YSLEER. Some clones are missing from TCRdb's copy, which holds only in-frame ones; the method was immunoSEQ multiplex PCR. The top ten clones hold approximately 2.5% of a sample with just under 85,000 clones, more than 85% of them seen once. The chain recombines TRBV4-3 with TRBJ2-7; possibly TRBD2 for D (5 bases). Material: peripheral blood, obtained in the first trimester of pregnancy. The TCR was taken from a female donor with multiple sclerosis, enrolled in a pregnancy study. CDR3 in amino acids: CASSQGTDTYEQYF. Here the CDR3 DNA reads TGCGCCAGCAGCCAAGGGACTGACACCTACGAGCAGTACTTC.